What follows are 19 T cell receptor beta chains derived from one specimen sequenced in a study of blood T cell repertoires in COVID-19. Measured with immunoSEQ multiplex PCR; TCRdb has only the in-frame clones, and not every one. The sample records about 180,000 clones, around four fifths being singletons. The sequencing input was peripheral blood. Receptor source: a man in his 70s with active or convalescent COVID-19.

The genes are TRBV6-6 and TRBJ1-1; D unclear. This CDR3 is 14 amino acids long. The V gene's germline CDR1 is MNHNY and CDR2 SVGAGI (reference sequence). Trimming took off 7 bases at V and 0 bases at J, with 12 bases between the two ends. As DNA, the CDR3 is TGTGCCAGCATCCAGAACCTTATGAACACTGAAGCTTTCTTT. Protein product: CASIQNLMNTEAFF.

A note on this clone: Distinct nucleotide sequences in the sample also encode this CDR3. The rearrangement uses TRBV11-2 and TRBJ2-5; no clear D gene. Germline-derived CDR1 and CDR2 are SGHAT and FQNNGV. The CDR3 loop spans 11 amino acids. Between the trimmed V and J ends, which lost 6 bases and 2 bases, there was a span of 4 bases. The CDR3 loop is CASSSQETQYF. CDR3 nucleotides: TGTGCCAGCAGTTCACAAGAGACCCAGTACTTC.

The V and J genes are TRBV29-1 and TRBJ1-4, with D tentatively TRBD1 (5 bases). The germline V and J ends were trimmed by 3 bases and 8 bases, with 13 bases remaining between them. Looked up from germline, CDR1 is SQVTM and CDR2 is ANQGSEA. The CDR3 length is 13 residues. The CDR3 loop reads CSVDVSDTEKLFF. The DNA of the CDR3 is TGCAGCGTTGACGTATCGGACACCGAAAAACTGTTTTTT.

The table lists this clone with a count of one. The V call is TRBV9, the J call TRBJ1-5, with 8 bases identical to TRBD1. The germline V gene has CDR1 SGDLS and CDR2 YYNGEE. The CDR3 is made up of 17 amino acids. The J segment lost 1 base and the V segment lost 0 bases, leaving 6 bases of the junction unmatched. This chain's CDR3 is CASSVGTGWGSNQPQHF. The CDR3 DNA sequence: TGTGCCAGCAGCGTAGGGACAGGGTGGGGGAGCAATCAGCCCCAGCATTTT.

The chain recombines TRBV21-1 with TRBJ2-1; TRBD1 is the table's D call and was not checked against the DNA. TRBV21-1 represents a pseudogene. This CDR3 has 14 residues. The chain's CDR3 is CASLVPGQGNEQFF. CDR3 in DNA: TGTGCCAGCCTCGTCCCGGGACAGGGGAATGAGCAGTTCTTC.

This rearrangement joins TRBV9 to TRBJ2-1; D is ambiguous. This CDR3 region has 17 residues. Trimming shortened V by 4 bases and J by 4 bases, and 21 bases separated the two germline ends. Germline V gene sequence: CDR1 SGDLS, CDR2 YYNGEE. The CDR3 nucleotides are TGTGCCAGCAGCCCACTGAGTGTGGCGGCAGAATACAATGAGCAGTTCTTC. This translates into CASSPLSVAAEYNEQFF. The whole variable domain, filled in from reference TRBV9 and TRBJ2-1, reads DSGVTQTPKHLITATGQRVTLRCSPRSGDLSVYWYQQSLDQGLQFLIQYYNGEERAKGNILERFSAQQFPDLHSELNLSSLELGDSALYFCASSPLSVAAEYNEQFFGPGTRLTVL.

The chain carries TRBV19 and TRBJ1-5; TRBD1 agrees at 9 bases. V lost 5 bases, J lost 5 bases, and 13 bases stayed unmatched. The CDR3 runs to 17 residues. Germline values: CDR1 LNHDA, CDR2 SQIVND (reference sequence). CDR3 sequence reads: CASSLPGQGRPDQPQHF. The DNA of the CDR3 is TGTGCCAGTAGTTTACCGGGACAGGGTCGCCCAGATCAGCCCCAGCATTTT.

This rearrangement joins TRBV7-9 to TRBJ1-1; 7 bases align to TRBD1. The germline V gene has CDR1 SEHNR and CDR2 FQNEAQ (reference sequence). The CDR3 length is 13 residues. Trimming removed 2 bases from V and 11 bases from J; junction bases left unmatched: 8. The CDR3 is CASSLSQGGDAFF. The CDR3 DNA reads TGTGCCAGCAGCTTATCGCAGGGGGGTGACGCTTTCTTT.

The chain combines TRBV3-1 (or the pseudogene TRBV3-2) with TRBJ1-5; no clear D. The V gene lost 1 base and the J gene lost 0 bases, with 13 bases spanning the gap. The germline V gene has CDR1 LGHDT and CDR2 YNNKEL (reference sequence). The CDR3 is made up of 17 amino acids. Here the CDR3 DNA reads TGTGCCAGCAGCCAAGGATTTAGAACGTATAGCAATCAGCCCCAGCATTTT. Its protein is CASSQGFRTYSNQPQHF.

V usage is TRBV27 and J usage is TRBJ1-6; D uncertain. Germline V gene sequence: CDR1 MNHEY, CDR2 SMNVEV (reference sequence). V dropped 7 bases and J dropped 12 bases, with 7 bases sitting between them. This CDR3 spans 10 amino acids. The CDR3 nucleotides read TGTGCCAGCATTCGGGGACCCCTCCACTTT. Protein sequence: CASIRGPLHF.

V and J are TRBV11-2 and TRBJ1-6, with 10 bases that match TRBD1. Germline lookup yields CDR1 SGHAT and CDR2 FQNNGV. The CDR3 is 14 residues long. After removal of 3 bases from V and 8 bases from J, the junction contained 1 base not matched to a gene. The CDR3 nucleotides read TGTGCCAGCAGCTTCGGACAGGGGGATTCACCCCTCCACTTT. It yields the protein CASSFGQGDSPLHF.

Concerning this clone itself: Other DNA sequences of this sample code for an identical CDR3. The rearrangement uses TRBV5-1 and TRBJ2-5, with D perhaps matching TRBD1 (6 bases). The CDR3 is 14 amino acids. Trimming removed 0 bases at V and 1 base at J, with 7 bases between. Germline V CDR1 and CDR2: SGHRS, YFSETQ. The CDR3: CASSLGRGQETQYF. CDR3 DNA: TGCGCCAGCAGCTTGGGCAGGGGCCAAGAGACCCAGTACTTC.

The chain carries TRBV18 and TRBJ2-7, with 7 bases that match TRBD1. After removal of 1 base from V and 5 bases from J, the junction contained 8 bases not matched to a gene. This CDR3 region has 15 residues. Germline V lookup: CDR1 KGHSH, CDR2 LQKENI. This CDR3 is CASSPRSGGWDEQYF. The CDR3 DNA sequence: TGTGCCAGCTCACCACGTTCAGGGGGTTGGGACGAGCAGTACTTC.

This clone has more than one count but fewer than ten. The V and J genes are TRBV25-1 and TRBJ2-7; 7 nucleotides align to TRBD1. This CDR3 comprises 11 residues. Germline V lookup: CDR1 MGHDK, CDR2 SYGVNS. V was pared by 3 bases and J by 10 bases, with 3 bases of the junction left unmatched. CDR3 sequence reads: CASSERQGQYF. The CDR3 nucleotides read TGTGCCAGCAGTGAGCGACAGGGTCAGTACTTC.

The chain joins TRBV27 to TRBJ2-5; D perhaps matches TRBD1 (6 bases). The CDR3 covers 16 residues. V lost 5 bases and J 4 bases, leaving 20 bases between the germline ends. Per germline, CDR1 MNHEY and CDR2 SMNVEV (reference sequence). DNA of the CDR3: TGTGCCAGCAGTGCGCGACAGGTTATAACACTAGAGACCCAGTACTTC. Protein sequence: CASSARQVITLETQYF.

V and J are TRBV5-1 and TRBJ2-1; TRBD2 is a possible D gene (5 bases). V was clipped by 5 bases and J by 8 bases, with 17 bases between them. Germline-derived CDR1 and CDR2 are SGHRS and YFSETQ. This CDR3 contains 14 residues. CDR3 loop: CASRESGYMDEQFF. The CDR3 DNA is TGCGCCAGCAGAGAGAGCGGATACATGGATGAGCAGTTCTTC.

The rearrangement links TRBV15 to TRBJ2-5, with no clear D. The CDR3 is made up of 15 amino acids. The V gene lost 0 bases and the J gene lost 5 bases, with 13 bases spanning the gap. Per germline, CDR1 LNHNV and CDR2 YYDKDF (reference sequence). The CDR3 here is CATSRDTDSRETQYF. CDR3 nucleotide sequence: TGTGCCACCAGCAGAGATACCGATAGTCGGGAGACCCAGTACTTC.

About this clone itself: The sample contains more than one DNA sequence encoding this CDR3. The gene calls are TRBV7-2 and TRBJ2-5; TRBD2 agrees at 10 bases. Trimming took 2 bases from V and 5 from J; bases not matched to a gene: 5. CDR3 size: 15 residues. The germline V gene encodes CDR1 SGHTA and CDR2 FQGNSA. The chain's CDR3 is CASSLLAGGRETQYF. CDR3 coding DNA: TGTGCCAGCAGCTTATTAGCGGGGGGTCGGGAGACCCAGTACTTC.

V gene TRBV7-2 combines with J gene TRBJ1-2; 8 bases are a match to TRBD1. The CDR3 runs 14 residues. V was clipped by 1 base and J by 8 bases; unmatched bases: 6. The germline V gene encodes CDR1 SGHTA and CDR2 FQGNSA. CDR3 loop: CASSLDRGKDGYTF. DNA of the CDR3: TGTGCCAGCAGCTTAGACAGGGGGAAGGACGGCTACACCTTC.